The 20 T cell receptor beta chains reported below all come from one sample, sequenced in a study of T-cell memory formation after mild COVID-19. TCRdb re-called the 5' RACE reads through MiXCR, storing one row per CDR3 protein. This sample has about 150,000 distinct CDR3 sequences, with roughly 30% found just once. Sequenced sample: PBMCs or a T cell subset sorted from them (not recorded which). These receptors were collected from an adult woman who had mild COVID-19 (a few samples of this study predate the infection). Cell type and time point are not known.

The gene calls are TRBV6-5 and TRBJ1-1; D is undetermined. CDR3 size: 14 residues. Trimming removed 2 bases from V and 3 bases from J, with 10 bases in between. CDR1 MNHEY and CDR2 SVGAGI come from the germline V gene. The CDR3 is CASSYAAADTEAFF. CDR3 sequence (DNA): TGTGCCAGCAGTTACGCAGCGGCAGACACTGAAGCTTTCTTT.

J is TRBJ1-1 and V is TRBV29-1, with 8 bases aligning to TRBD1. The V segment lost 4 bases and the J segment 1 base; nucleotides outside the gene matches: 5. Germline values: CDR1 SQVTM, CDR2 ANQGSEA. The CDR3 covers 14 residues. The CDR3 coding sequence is TGCAGCGTTGGAGACAGGGGTACGAACACTGAAGCTTTCTTT. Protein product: CSVGDRGTNTEAFF.

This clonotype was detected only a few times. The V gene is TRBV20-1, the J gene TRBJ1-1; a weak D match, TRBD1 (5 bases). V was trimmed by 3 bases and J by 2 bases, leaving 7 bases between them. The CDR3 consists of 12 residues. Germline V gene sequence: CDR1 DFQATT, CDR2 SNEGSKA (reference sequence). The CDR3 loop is CSARGPNTEAFF. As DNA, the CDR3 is TGCAGTGCTAGGGGGCCTAACACTGAAGCTTTCTTT.

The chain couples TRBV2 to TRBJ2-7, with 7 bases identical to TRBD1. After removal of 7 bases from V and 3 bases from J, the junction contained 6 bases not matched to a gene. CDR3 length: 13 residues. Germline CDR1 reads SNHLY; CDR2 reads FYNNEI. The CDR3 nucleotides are TGTGCCAGCACTGGGCCAGGGGGCTACGAGCAGTACTTC. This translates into CASTGPGGYEQYF.

CDR3 sequence reads: CASSLGTSGSLRETQYF. DNA for the CDR3: TGCGCCAGCAGCTTGGGTACTAGCGGGAGTCTCCGAGAGACCCAGTACTTC. The chain combines TRBV5-1 with TRBJ2-5; TRBD2 matches 11 bases. Per germline, CDR1 SGHRS and CDR2 YFSETQ. The CDR3 has 17 residues. V lost 0 bases to trimming and J lost 4 bases; unmatched junction nucleotides: 8.

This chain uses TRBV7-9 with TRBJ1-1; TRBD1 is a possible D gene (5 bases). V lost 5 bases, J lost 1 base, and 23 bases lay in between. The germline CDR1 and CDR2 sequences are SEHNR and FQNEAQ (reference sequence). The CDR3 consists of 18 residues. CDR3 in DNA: TGTGCCAGCAGCCCTCCCCGTGGGCTCCGCAGGGCGAACACTGAAGCTTTCTTT. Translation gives CASSPPRGLRRANTEAFF.

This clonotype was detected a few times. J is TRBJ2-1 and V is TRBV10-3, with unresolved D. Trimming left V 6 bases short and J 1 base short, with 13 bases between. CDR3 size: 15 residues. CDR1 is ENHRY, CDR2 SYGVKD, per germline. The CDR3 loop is CAISDPTVSYNEQFF. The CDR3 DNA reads TGTGCCATCAGCGACCCAACAGTGTCCTACAATGAGCAGTTCTTC.

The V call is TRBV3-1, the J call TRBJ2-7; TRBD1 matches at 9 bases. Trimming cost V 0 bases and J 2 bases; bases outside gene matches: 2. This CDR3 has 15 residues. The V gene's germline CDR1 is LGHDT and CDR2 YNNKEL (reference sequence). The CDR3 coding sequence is TGTGCCAGCAGCCAAGATACAGGGGGCCCCTACGAGCAGTACTTC. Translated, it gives CASSQDTGGPYEQYF.

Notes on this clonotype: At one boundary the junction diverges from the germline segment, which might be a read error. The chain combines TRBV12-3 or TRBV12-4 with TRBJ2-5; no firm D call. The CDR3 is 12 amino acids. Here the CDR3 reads CDSSLSRETQYF. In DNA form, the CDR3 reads TGTGACAGCAGTTTAAGTCGAGAGACCCAGTACTTC.

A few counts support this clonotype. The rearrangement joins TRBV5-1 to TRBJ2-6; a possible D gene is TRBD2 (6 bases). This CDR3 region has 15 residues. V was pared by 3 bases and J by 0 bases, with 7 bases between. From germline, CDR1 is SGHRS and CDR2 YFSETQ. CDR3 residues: CASSSGSSGANVLTF. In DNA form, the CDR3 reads TGCGCCAGCAGCTCCGGGAGCTCTGGGGCCAACGTCCTGACTTTC.

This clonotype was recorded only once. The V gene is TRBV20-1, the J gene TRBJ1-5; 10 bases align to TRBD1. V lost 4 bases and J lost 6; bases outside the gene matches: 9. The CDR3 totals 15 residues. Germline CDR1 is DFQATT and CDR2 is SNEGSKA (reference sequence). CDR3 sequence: CSANMGQGLGQPQHF. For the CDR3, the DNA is TGCAGTGCTAATATGGGACAGGGGTTAGGTCAGCCCCAGCATTTT.

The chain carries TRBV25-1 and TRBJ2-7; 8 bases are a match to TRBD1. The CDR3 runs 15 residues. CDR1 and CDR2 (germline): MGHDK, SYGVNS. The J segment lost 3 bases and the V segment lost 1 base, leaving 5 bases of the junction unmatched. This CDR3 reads CASSESETGVYEQYF. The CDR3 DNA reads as TGTGCCAGCAGTGAATCCGAGACAGGGGTCTACGAGCAGTACTTC.

CDR3: CAWSPDSRLYEQYF. As DNA, the CDR3 is TGTGCCTGGAGCCCGGACAGTCGGCTCTACGAGCAGTACTTC. The rearrangement links TRBV30 to TRBJ2-7; weak D call: TRBD1 (6 bases). V shed 3 bases and J shed 3 bases, with 15 bases lying between them. Germline loops: CDR1 GTSNPN, CDR2 SVGIG (reference sequence). The CDR3 loop spans 14 amino acids. The full variable domain, rest sourced from reference TRBV30 and TRBJ2-7, is SQTIHQWPATLVQPVGSPLSLECTVEGTSNPNLYWYRQAAGRGLQLLFYSVGIGQISSEVPQNLSASRPQDRQFILSSKKLLLSDSGFYLCAWSPDSRLYEQYFGPGTRLTVT.

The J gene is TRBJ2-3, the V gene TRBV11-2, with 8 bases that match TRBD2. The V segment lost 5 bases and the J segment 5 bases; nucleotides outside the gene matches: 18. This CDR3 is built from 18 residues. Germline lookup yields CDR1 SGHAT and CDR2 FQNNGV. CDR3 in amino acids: CASSPDGWGLESRDTQYF. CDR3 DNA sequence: TGTGCCAGCAGCCCGGACGGTTGGGGACTAGAGTCCCGAGATACGCAGTATTTT. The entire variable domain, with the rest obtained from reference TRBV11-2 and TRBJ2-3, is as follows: EAGVAQSPRYKIIEKRQSVAFWCNPISGHATLYWYQQILGQGPKLLIQFQNNGVVDDSQLPKDRFSAERLKGVDSTLKIQPAKLEDSAVYLCASSPDGWGLESRDTQYFGPGTRLTVL.

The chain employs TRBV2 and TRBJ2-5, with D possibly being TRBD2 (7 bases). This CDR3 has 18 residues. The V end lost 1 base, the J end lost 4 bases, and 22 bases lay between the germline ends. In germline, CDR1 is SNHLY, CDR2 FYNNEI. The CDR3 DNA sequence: TGTGCCAGCAGTGAAGATCCTCCCCGGGGGGCGCAAGGAGAGACCCAGTACTTC. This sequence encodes CASSEDPPRGAQGETQYF.

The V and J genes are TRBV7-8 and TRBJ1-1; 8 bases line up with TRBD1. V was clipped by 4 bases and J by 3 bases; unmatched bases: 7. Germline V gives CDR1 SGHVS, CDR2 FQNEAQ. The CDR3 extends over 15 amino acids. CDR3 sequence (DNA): TGTGCCAGCAGCTCAGCAGGGGGCTGGGACACTGAAGCTTTCTTT. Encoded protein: CASSSAGGWDTEAFF.

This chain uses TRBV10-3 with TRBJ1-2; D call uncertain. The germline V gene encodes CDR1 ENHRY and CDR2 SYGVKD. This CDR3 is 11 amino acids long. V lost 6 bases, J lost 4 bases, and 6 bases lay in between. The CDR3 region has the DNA TGTGCCATCAGGAGTCCCTATGGCTACACCTTC. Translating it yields CAIRSPYGYTF.

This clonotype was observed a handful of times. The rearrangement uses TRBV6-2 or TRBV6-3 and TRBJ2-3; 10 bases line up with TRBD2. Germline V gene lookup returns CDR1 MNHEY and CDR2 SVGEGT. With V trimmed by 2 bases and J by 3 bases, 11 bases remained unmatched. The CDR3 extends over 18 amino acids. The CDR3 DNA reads TGTGCCAGCAGTTACCCGACTTTACTAGCGGGGCTGACAGATACGCAGTATTTT. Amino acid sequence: CASSYPTLLAGLTDTQYF.

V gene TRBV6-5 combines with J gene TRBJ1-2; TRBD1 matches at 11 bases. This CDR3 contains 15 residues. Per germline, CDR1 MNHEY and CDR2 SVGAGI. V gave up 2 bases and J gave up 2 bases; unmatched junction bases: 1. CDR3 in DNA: TGTGCCAGCAGTTACGGGGACAGGGGGAACTATGGCTACACCTTC. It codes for CASSYGDRGNYGYTF.

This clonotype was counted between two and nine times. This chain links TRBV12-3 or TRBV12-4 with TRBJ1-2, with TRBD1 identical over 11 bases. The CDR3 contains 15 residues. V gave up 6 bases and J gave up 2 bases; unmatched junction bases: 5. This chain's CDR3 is CASRRTGGANYGYTF. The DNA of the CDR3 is TGTGCCAGCAGGCGGACAGGGGGCGCGAACTATGGCTACACCTTC.